This TCR beta chain was recovered during a study of shared clonotypes between healthy human individuals. With 4 bases clipped from V and 7 bases from J, the junction kept 13 bases outside the gene matches. The CDR3 is 17 amino acids. The germline V gene encodes CDR1 MGHRA and CDR2 YSYEKL. The method was immunoSEQ multiplex PCR; TCRdb's version includes in-frame clones alone and lacks a portion of them. Among roughly 640,000 clones listed, around two thirds were seen once. The material sequenced was memory CD4+ T cells sorted from blood. This sample's subset: CD45RA-negative fraction. The rearrangement uses TRBV4-1 and TRBJ2-5; TRBD1 matches at 12 bases. This TCR derives from a woman in her thirties in good health. The CDR3 is CASSLVGGTGGFGTQYF. CDR3 nucleotides: TGCGCCAGCAGCCTCGTAGGCGGGACAGGGGGCTTCGGGACCCAGTACTTC.